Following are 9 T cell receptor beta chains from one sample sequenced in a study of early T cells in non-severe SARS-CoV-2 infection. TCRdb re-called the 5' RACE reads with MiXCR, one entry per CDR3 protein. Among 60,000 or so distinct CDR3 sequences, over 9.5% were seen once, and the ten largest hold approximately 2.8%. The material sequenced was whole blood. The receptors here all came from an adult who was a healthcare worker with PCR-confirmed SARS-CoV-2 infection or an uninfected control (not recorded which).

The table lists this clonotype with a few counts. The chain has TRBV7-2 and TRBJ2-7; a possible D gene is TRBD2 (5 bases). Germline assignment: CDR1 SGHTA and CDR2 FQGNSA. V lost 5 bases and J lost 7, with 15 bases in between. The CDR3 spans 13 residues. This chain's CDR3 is CASSPFRDLEQYF. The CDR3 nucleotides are TGTGCCAGCAGCCCCTTTCGGGATCTGGAGCAGTACTTC.

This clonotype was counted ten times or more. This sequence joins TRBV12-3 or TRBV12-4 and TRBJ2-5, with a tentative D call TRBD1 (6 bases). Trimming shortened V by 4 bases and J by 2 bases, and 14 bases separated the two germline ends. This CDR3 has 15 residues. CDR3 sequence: CASSSTGTPQETQYF. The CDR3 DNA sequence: TGTGCCAGCAGTTCCACCGGGACACCGCAAGAGACCCAGTACTTC.

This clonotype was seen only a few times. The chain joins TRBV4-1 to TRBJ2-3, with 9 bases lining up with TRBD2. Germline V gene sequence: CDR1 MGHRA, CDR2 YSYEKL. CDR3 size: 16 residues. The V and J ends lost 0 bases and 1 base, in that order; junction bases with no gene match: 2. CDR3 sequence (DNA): TGCGCCAGCAGCCAAGATCTAGCGGGACGCACAGATACGCAGTATTTT. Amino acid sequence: CASSQDLAGRTDTQYF.

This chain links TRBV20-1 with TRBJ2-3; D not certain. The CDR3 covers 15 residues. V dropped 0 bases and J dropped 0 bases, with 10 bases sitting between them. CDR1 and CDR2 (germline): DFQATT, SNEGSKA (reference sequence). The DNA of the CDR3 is TGCAGTGCTAGAGAGGCTAGAACTAGCACAGATACGCAGTATTTT. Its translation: CSAREARTSTDTQYF.

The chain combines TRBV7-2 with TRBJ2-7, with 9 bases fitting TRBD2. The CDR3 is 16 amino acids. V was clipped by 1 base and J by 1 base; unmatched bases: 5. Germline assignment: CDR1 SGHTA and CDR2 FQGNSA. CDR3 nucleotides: TGTACCAGCAGCTTAGGGGCTAGCGGGAAATCCTACGAGCAGTACTTC. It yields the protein CTSSLGASGKSYEQYF.

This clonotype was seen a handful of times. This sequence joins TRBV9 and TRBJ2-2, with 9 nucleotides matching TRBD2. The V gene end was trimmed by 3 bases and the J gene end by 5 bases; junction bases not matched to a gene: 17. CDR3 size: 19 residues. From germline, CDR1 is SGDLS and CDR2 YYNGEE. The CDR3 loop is CASSGPSPLAGDQTGELFF. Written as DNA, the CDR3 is TGTGCCAGCAGCGGCCCTTCTCCTTTAGCGGGGGACCAAACCGGGGAGCTGTTTTTT.

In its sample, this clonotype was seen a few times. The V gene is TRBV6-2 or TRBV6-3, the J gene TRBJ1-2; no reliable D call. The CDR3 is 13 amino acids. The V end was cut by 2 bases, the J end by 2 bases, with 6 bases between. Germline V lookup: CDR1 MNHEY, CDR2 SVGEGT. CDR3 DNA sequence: TGTGCCAGCAGTTACGCGGGAAACTATGGCTACACCTTC. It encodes CASSYAGNYGYTF.

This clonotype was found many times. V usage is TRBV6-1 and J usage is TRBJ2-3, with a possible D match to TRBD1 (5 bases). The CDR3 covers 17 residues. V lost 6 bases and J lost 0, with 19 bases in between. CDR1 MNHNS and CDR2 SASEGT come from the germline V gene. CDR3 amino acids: CASSRLQAASSTDTQYF. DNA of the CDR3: TGTGCCAGCAGCCGTCTACAGGCAGCCTCTAGCACAGATACGCAGTATTTT.

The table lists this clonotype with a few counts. The CDR3 region is CSGLTGDEKLFF. The CDR3, as DNA: TGCAGCGGCCTTACAGGGGACGAAAAACTGTTTTTT. The V call is TRBV29-1, the J call TRBJ1-4; 7 bases agree with TRBD1. The V and J ends lost 7 bases and 8 bases, in that order; junction bases with no gene match: 7. Germline-derived CDR1 and CDR2 are SQVTM and ANQGSEA. The CDR3 sequence is 12 residues long.